Sequencing of this T cell receptor beta chain was carried out in a study of patients and donors after allogeneic stem cell transplantation. This CDR3 spans 17 amino acids. Germline V gene data show CDR1 as LGHNA and CDR2 as YNFKEQ. Trimming cost V 2 bases and J 3 bases, with 19 bases left between them. TCRdb re-called the RT-PCR reads with MiXCR, one entry per CDR3 protein. The table shows about a million distinct CDR3 sequences, with under 20% occurring only once. The receptor was isolated from a human donor who was either an allogeneic HSCT recipient or a stem cell or donor lymphocyte infusion donor (not recorded which). It is not recorded whose cells these are; they may come from a transplant donor. The gene calls are TRBV4-2 and TRBJ1-1, with a tentative D call TRBD1 (5 bases). The material sequenced was blood, either unsorted or a sorted T cell fraction (not recorded which). CDR3 residues: CASSQLPGGEEYTEAFF. The CDR3 DNA sequence: TGTGCCAGCAGCCAACTCCCCGGGGGAGAGGAGTACACTGAAGCTTTCTTT.